These 30 T cell receptor beta chains came from one sample sequenced in a study of T cell responses to AZD1222 COVID-19 vaccine. The method was immunoSEQ multiplex PCR; TCRdb's version includes in-frame clones alone and lacks a portion of them. Of 150,000 or so clones listed, approximately 92% are singletons. Sequenced here: peripheral blood, sampled on day 0 of AZD1222 vaccination. The source is an adult in good health.

This chain connects TRBV28 to TRBJ1-6; D not resolved. Trimming removed 7 bases from V and 7 bases from J, with 29 bases in between. Germline loops: CDR1 MDHEN, CDR2 SYDVKM. The CDR3 is 19 amino acids. CDR3: CASITFSGLEGLGNSPLHF. The CDR3 nucleotides read TGTGCCAGCATCACCTTTAGCGGGCTGGAGGGCCTTGGAAATTCACCCCTCCACTTT.

This chain connects TRBV7-8 to TRBJ2-3, with 8 bases lining up with TRBD2. The CDR3 has 15 amino acids. The germline CDR1 and CDR2 sequences are SGHVS and FQNEAQ. Germline trimming cut 5 bases from V and 5 bases from J; bases unmatched to any gene: 9. Here the CDR3 reads CASSTGGGLGDTQYF. DNA of the CDR3: TGTGCCAGCAGCACCGGCGGGGGGTTAGGAGATACGCAGTATTTT. Full variable domain (rest looked up from reference TRBV7-8 and TRBJ2-3): GAGVSQSPRYKVAKRGQDVALRCDPISGHVSLFWYQQALGQGPEFLTYFQNEAQLDKSGLPSDRFFAERPEGSVSTLKIQRTQQEDSAVYLCASSTGGGLGDTQYFGPGTRLTVL.

The chain combines TRBV18 with TRBJ1-1; 7 bases are a match to TRBD1. The CDR3 has 13 residues. Germline-derived CDR1 and CDR2 are KGHSH and LQKENI. After removal of 2 bases from V and 5 bases from J, the junction contained 2 bases not matched to a gene. The chain's CDR3 is CASSPGQVTEAFF. The CDR3, as DNA: TGTGCCAGCTCACCAGGACAGGTGACTGAAGCTTTCTTT. Full variable domain (rest looked up from reference TRBV18 and TRBJ1-1): NAGVMQNPRHLVRRRGQEARLRCSPMKGHSHVYWYRQLPEEGLKFMVYLQKENIIDESGMPKERFSAEFPKEGPSILRIQQVVRGDSAAYFCASSPGQVTEAFFGQGTRLTVV.

The chain employs TRBV7-9 and TRBJ2-7, with 12 nucleotides matching TRBD1. Germline CDR1 reads SEHNR; CDR2 reads FQNEAQ (reference sequence). The CDR3 spans 15 residues. Unmatched junction bases numbered 6, after V lost 2 bases and J lost 7 bases. CDR3 region: CASSLMGQGAEEQYF. The CDR3 DNA follows: TGTGCCAGCAGCTTAATGGGACAGGGGGCAGAGGAGCAGTACTTC.

The V call is TRBV7-8, the J call TRBJ2-5, with TRBD2 matching 7 bases. Trimming took 4 bases from V and 5 from J; bases not matched to a gene: 13. The CDR3 is 16 amino acids. The germline gives CDR1 SGHVS, CDR2 FQNEAQ. CDR3 residues: CASSSTASGGWETQYF. In DNA form, the CDR3 reads TGTGCCAGCAGCTCTACCGCTAGCGGAGGTTGGGAGACCCAGTACTTC.

V and J are TRBV4-1 and TRBJ2-5; 11 bases are a match to TRBD2. Looked up from germline, CDR1 is MGHRA and CDR2 is YSYEKL. The trim removed 8 bases at V and 6 bases at J, leaving 17 bases unmatched. The CDR3 sequence is 17 residues long. The CDR3 protein is CASRGLGETSGVQTQYF. The CDR3 DNA reads TGCGCCAGCCGGGGGTTGGGGGAGACTAGCGGGGTTCAGACCCAGTACTTC.

The chain links TRBV5-4 to TRBJ2-7; 7 nucleotides match TRBD2. CDR3 length equals 17 residues. In germline, CDR1 is SGHNT, CDR2 YYREEE (reference sequence). V was pared by 0 bases and J by 4 bases, with 13 bases of the junction left unmatched. The CDR3, as DNA: TGTGCCAGCAGCTTGGGAGCGGCTGCGGGAGCATCATACGAGCAGTACTTC. It codes for CASSLGAAAGASYEQYF.

CDR3 sequence (DNA): TGTGCCAGCAGGGAGGACCCCCAAGAGACCCAGTACTTC. This gives the protein CASREDPQETQYF. The chain uses TRBV28 and TRBJ2-5, with D maybe TRBD2 (5 bases). The CDR3 is 13 amino acids. V lost 6 bases and J 1 base, leaving 9 bases between the germline ends. The germline CDR1 and CDR2 sequences are MDHEN and SYDVKM.

The V gene is TRBV7-9, the J gene TRBJ1-2; no clear D gene. CDR1 and CDR2 (germline): SEHNR, FQNEAQ (reference sequence). The CDR3 is 13 residues long. V lost 1 base and J lost 8, with 11 bases in between. This chain's CDR3 is CASSLESLLGYTF. The CDR3, as DNA: TGTGCCAGCAGCTTAGAAAGTTTGTTAGGCTACACCTTC.

The rearrangement links TRBV7-2 to TRBJ2-7; no firm D call. The CDR3 sequence is 14 residues long. V shed 2 bases and J shed 5 bases, with 13 bases lying between them. The germline V gene encodes CDR1 SGHTA and CDR2 FQGNSA. The CDR3 sequence: CASSLRPGFDEQYF. In DNA, the CDR3 is TGTGCCAGCAGCTTACGCCCCGGGTTCGACGAGCAGTACTTC.

This clone was recorded only once. The rearrangement uses TRBV4-1 and TRBJ1-5; D gene ambiguous. The germline gives CDR1 MGHRA, CDR2 YSYEKL. Trimming cost V 4 bases and J 8 bases, with 18 bases left between them. The CDR3 runs 15 residues. This chain's CDR3 is CASSLGYSPPKPQHF. The DNA for the CDR3 is TGCGCCAGCAGCCTCGGGTATTCACCCCCAAAGCCCCAGCATTTT.

The chain combines TRBV29-1 with TRBJ2-7; tentatively, D is TRBD1 (5 bases). V gave up 7 bases and J gave up 0 bases, with 10 bases separating them. The germline V gene has CDR1 SQVTM and CDR2 ANQGSEA. This CDR3 comprises 12 residues. CDR3 DNA: TGCAGCGCCTTGACAGACTCCTACGAGCAGTACTTC. Protein sequence: CSALTDSYEQYF.

The table lists this clone with a count of one. The chain links TRBV28 to TRBJ2-2; TRBD1 might be the D (5 bases). The V end lost 6 bases, the J end lost 6 bases, and 17 bases lay between the germline ends. The CDR3 length is 15 residues. Germline loops: CDR1 MDHEN, CDR2 SYDVKM. CDR3 sequence reads: CASRGSGFRSGELFF. The CDR3 bases are TGTGCCAGCAGGGGATCAGGGTTTAGGTCCGGGGAGCTGTTTTTT. The variable domain in full, with the rest retrieved from reference TRBV28 and TRBJ2-2, is DVKVTQSSRYLVKRTGEKVFLECVQDMDHENMFWYRQDPGLGLRLIYFSYDVKMKEKGDIPEGYSVSREKKERFSLILESASTNQTSMYLCASRGSGFRSGELFFGEGSRLTVL.

V is TRBV5-4 and J is TRBJ1-5, with D possibly TRBD1 on 6 matching bases. Germline assignment: CDR1 SGHNT and CDR2 YYREEE (reference sequence). This CDR3 is 15 amino acids long. V lost 2 bases, J lost 7 bases, and 16 bases lay in between. In DNA, the CDR3 is TGTGCCAGCAGCTTCGGAGGGCAGGACAGACAGCCCCAGCATTTT. This translates into CASSFGGQDRQPQHF. Full variable domain (outside the CDR3, taken from reference TRBV5-4 and TRBJ1-5): ETGVTQSPTHLIKTRGQQVTLRCSSQSGHNTVSWYQQALGQGPQFIFQYYREEENGRGNFPPRFSGLQFPNYSSELNVNALELDDSALYLCASSFGGQDRQPQHFGDGTRLSIL.

V gene TRBV5-5 combines with J gene TRBJ2-6; D is perhaps TRBD1 (5 bases). Germline CDR1 SGHKS, CDR2 YYEKEE (reference sequence). The CDR3 is 15 residues long. V dropped 4 bases and J dropped 2 bases, with 10 bases sitting between them. The CDR3 DNA is TGTGCCAGCAGCCTCCTAGGGGCTGGGGCCAACGTCCTGACTTTC. As protein: CASSLLGAGANVLTF.

This clone was found a few times. The chain recombines TRBV3-1 (or the pseudogene TRBV3-2) with TRBJ1-5, with D possibly TRBD1 on 6 matching bases. The CDR3 extends over 15 amino acids. V was shortened by 3 bases and J by 5 bases, with 14 bases between the two germline ends. Germline CDR1 reads LGHDT; CDR2 reads YNNKEL (reference sequence). The CDR3 spells CASSQNTGNYQPQHF. The CDR3 DNA is TGTGCCAGCAGCCAGAACACAGGGAACTATCAGCCCCAGCATTTT.

This clone appeared a single time. The chain employs TRBV19 and TRBJ2-2, with D maybe TRBD2 (5 bases). There are 15 residues in the CDR3. The germline CDR1 and CDR2 sequences are LNHDA and SQIVND (reference sequence). Trimming shortened V by 5 bases and J by 8 bases, and 18 bases separated the two germline ends. CDR3 sequence: CASSSVLPREGELFF. CDR3 in DNA: TGTGCCAGTAGTTCGGTCTTGCCGAGGGAGGGGGAGCTGTTTTTT.

The V call is TRBV6-5, the J call TRBJ2-1; 8 positions match TRBD1. Unmatched junction bases numbered 10, after V lost 6 bases and J lost 6 bases. CDR3 size: 15 residues. Germline V lookup: CDR1 MNHEY, CDR2 SVGAGI. CDR3 residues: CASSPGQGRSNEQFF. As DNA, the CDR3 is TGTGCCAGCAGCCCAGGACAGGGACGCTCCAATGAGCAGTTCTTC.

V is TRBV28 and J is TRBJ1-2, with a tentative D call TRBD1 (5 bases). V was trimmed by 6 bases and J by 4 bases, leaving 18 bases between them. This CDR3 is 15 amino acids long. The germline CDR1 and CDR2 sequences are MDHEN and SYDVKM. The CDR3 is CASRGRLFRGYGYTF. The DNA for the CDR3 is TGTGCCAGCAGGGGGCGGCTATTTCGGGGCTATGGCTACACCTTC.

The chain is built from TRBV19 and TRBJ1-1; D not resolved. In germline, CDR1 is LNHDA, CDR2 SQIVND (reference sequence). The V and J ends lost 1 base and 10 bases respectively, with 13 bases between them. The CDR3 consists of 13 residues. The CDR3 is CASSIGAGSAAFF. For the CDR3, the DNA is TGTGCCAGTAGTATAGGGGCGGGATCGGCAGCTTTCTTT.

The chain couples TRBV7-2 to TRBJ1-6; the D is unclear. The CDR3 totals 15 residues. Trimming shortened V by 2 bases and J by 5 bases, and 10 bases separated the two germline ends. Germline V gene lookup returns CDR1 SGHTA and CDR2 FQGNSA. CDR3 nucleotide sequence: TGTGCCAGCAGCTTACACCGAGTCGATAATTCACCCCTCCACTTT. Translating it yields CASSLHRVDNSPLHF.

This clone was recorded once. The chain has TRBV2 and TRBJ2-1; D is uncertain. CDR3 length: 13 residues. Trimming removed 7 bases from V and 13 bases from J, with 20 bases in between. Germline-derived CDR1 and CDR2 are SNHLY and FYNNEI. For the CDR3, the DNA is TGTGCCAGCAATGACGTGGGCACCACTCAACAGTTCTTC. It codes for CASNDVGTTQQFF. The full variable domain, rest sourced from reference TRBV2 and TRBJ2-1, is EPEVTQTPSHQVTQMGQEVILRCVPISNHLYFYWYRQILGQKVEFLVSFYNNEISEKSEIFDDQFSVERPDGSNFTLKIRSTKLEDSAMYFCASNDVGTTQQFFGPGTRLTVL.

The chain employs TRBV19 and TRBJ1-5; D ambiguous. V lost 4 bases to trimming and J lost 2 bases, with 12 bases between them. The V gene's germline CDR1 is LNHDA and CDR2 SQIVND (reference sequence). This CDR3 has 15 residues. The CDR3 region is CASSSSQDGNQPQHF. CDR3 bases: TGTGCCAGTAGTAGTAGTCAGGACGGCAATCAGCCCCAGCATTTT.

V is TRBV9 and J is TRBJ2-7; a weak D match, TRBD2 (5 bases). Germline loops: CDR1 SGDLS, CDR2 YYNGEE. The V end lost 4 bases, the J end lost 3 bases, and 14 bases lay between the germline ends. The CDR3 spans 14 residues. The CDR3 bases are TGTGCCAGCAGCCTCGGCGAGGGCCTCTACGAGCAGTACTTC. This sequence encodes CASSLGEGLYEQYF.

The rearrangement uses TRBV28 and TRBJ1-1; D unclear. This CDR3 spans 16 amino acids. Deletions cut 5 bases from V and 4 bases from J, with 20 bases between. Germline V gene lookup returns CDR1 MDHEN and CDR2 SYDVKM. CDR3 DNA: TGTGCCAGCAGTCCTTGGACTGGCCTGCGAAGCACTGAAGCTTTCTTT. Translation gives CASSPWTGLRSTEAFF.

The chain is built from TRBV9 and TRBJ2-7; tentative D call: TRBD1 (6 bases). Trimming cost V 3 bases and J 4 bases, with 11 bases left between them. This CDR3 spans 13 amino acids. Germline V lookup: CDR1 SGDLS, CDR2 YYNGEE. The CDR3, as DNA: TGTGCCAGCAGCGGGGGGCTGGCGTACGAGCAGTACTTC. As protein: CASSGGLAYEQYF.

The chain has TRBV27 and TRBJ2-1; TRBD2 aligns across 9 bases. Germline loops: CDR1 MNHEY, CDR2 SMNVEV (reference sequence). V gave up 1 base and J gave up 5 bases; unmatched junction bases: 6. CDR3 size: 16 residues. The CDR3 spells CASSLFIAGVNNEQFF. Here the CDR3 DNA reads TGTGCCAGCAGTTTATTTATAGCGGGAGTTAACAATGAGCAGTTCTTC.

The V gene is TRBV2, the J gene TRBJ1-1; 8 bases align to TRBD1. Trimming cost V 8 bases and J 0 bases; bases outside gene matches: 2. CDR1 SNHLY and CDR2 FYNNEI come from the germline V gene. The CDR3 is 13 residues long. CDR3 sequence (DNA): TGTGCCAGCTCGGGACAGGTGAACACTGAAGCTTTCTTT. Translating it yields CASSGQVNTEAFF.

The gene calls are TRBV24-1 and TRBJ1-5; D perhaps matches TRBD1 (6 bases). The germline gives CDR1 KGHDR, CDR2 SFDVKD. V dropped 5 bases and J dropped 4 bases, with 20 bases sitting between them. This CDR3 has 17 residues. CDR3 sequence: CATSAGGRGHRNQPQHF. Here the CDR3 DNA reads TGTGCCACCAGTGCCGGGGGTCGGGGGCACCGTAATCAGCCCCAGCATTTT.

The chain joins TRBV3-1 (or the pseudogene TRBV3-2) to TRBJ2-7, with 7 bases aligning to TRBD1. This CDR3 spans 16 amino acids. V trimming: 1 base; J trimming: 4 bases; junction bases outside the gene matches: 10. The germline gives CDR1 LGHDT, CDR2 YNNKEL (reference sequence). CDR3 sequence reads: CASSQGSETGNYEQYF. The CDR3 DNA sequence: TGTGCCAGCAGCCAAGGGTCCGAGACAGGGAATTACGAGCAGTACTTC.